This passage covers 2 T cell receptor beta chains from one sample sequenced in a study of cytomegalovirus exposure and HLA in healthy donors. With 60 Vbeta and 13 Jbeta primers, the PCR was carried out. The assay was immunoSEQ multiplex PCR, and TCRdb's table has in-frame clones only and misses some. This sample yields around 180,000 clones, of which over 65% are seen a single time; 2% to 2.5% belongs to the top ten. The sequenced material came from PBMCs. Receptors originate from a man aged 55 to 70 in good health and CMV-seronegative.

In this sample, this clone turned up a few times. The V and J genes are TRBV6-1 and TRBJ1-2; 7 bases are shared with TRBD1. Trimming removed 6 bases from V and 0 bases from J; junction bases left unmatched: 4. CDR1 is MNHNS and CDR2 is SASEGT in the germline V gene. The CDR3 runs to 14 residues. CDR3 DNA: TGTGCCAGCAGGCGGGACAGTCCTAACTATGGCTACACCTTC. Translation gives CASRRDSPNYGYTF.

V is TRBV6-5 and J is TRBJ2-3, with a weak D call TRBD1 (6 bases). Trimming took 5 bases from V and 5 from J, leaving 11 bases between them. Germline values: CDR1 MNHEY, CDR2 SVGAGI. This CDR3 is built from 13 residues. The CDR3 loop is CASSESGVDTQYF. The CDR3 DNA is TGTGCCAGCAGTGAATCAGGGGTAGATACGCAGTATTTT.